This T cell receptor beta chain was captured by sequencing in a study of T cell changes during pregnancy in multiple sclerosis. Generated by immunoSEQ multiplex PCR, the TCRdb table keeps only in-frame clones and is missing some. The sample yields tens of thousands of clones, around 94% seen once. The TCR originated in a female donor with multiple sclerosis, enrolled in a pregnancy study. The source material was peripheral blood.

DNA of the CDR3: TGTGCCAGTAGTAGGACAGGGGATCAGCCCCAGCATTTT. This translates into CASSRTGDQPQHF. This chain links TRBV19 with TRBJ1-5, with 9 nucleotides matching TRBD1. The CDR3 spans 13 residues. Germline assignment: CDR1 LNHDA and CDR2 SQIVND (reference sequence). The V segment lost 4 bases and the J segment 5 bases; nucleotides outside the gene matches: 0. The full variable domain, rest sourced from reference TRBV19 and TRBJ1-5, is DGGITQSPKYLFRKEGQNVTLSCEQNLNHDAMYWYRQDPGQGLRLIYYSQIVNDFQKGDIAEGYSVSREKKESFPLTVTSAQKNPTAFYLCASSRTGDQPQHFGDGTRLSIL.